This is a list of T cell receptor beta chains from one sample in a study of blood T cells in healthy people across ages. TCRdb independently ran MiXCR on the 5' RACE reads; one entry per CDR3 protein. The sample has about 620,000 distinct CDR3 sequences; roughly half are singletons. What was sequenced was blood. These TCRs come from a woman of 80 years or more in good health. The CDR3 runs from the conserved cysteine through the conserved F or W. Each record gives: V gene, J gene, clone size, D gene, CDR3 protein, CDR3 DNA. D genes are given only for firm matches. The size entry is marked missing in some rows and otherwise reads once, few, many or a size class.

>TRBV4-2|TRBJ2-3|-|TRBD2
CASSLTGTSGRDTQYF
TGTGCCAGCAGCCTCACCGGGACTAGCGGGAGGGATACGCAGTATTTT
>TRBV29-1|TRBJ1-2|-|-
CSVFAEGLHYGYTF
TGCAGCGTCTTCGCGGAGGGGCTACACTATGGCTACACCTTC
>TRBV6-5|TRBJ2-7|-|-
CASSYSPNSYEQYF
TGTGCCAGCAGTTACTCCCCCAACTCCTACGAGCAGTACTTC
>TRBV12-3/TRBV12-4|TRBJ2-5|-|-
CASTGAGPQETQYF
TGTGCCAGCACGGGGGCCGGGCCCCAAGAGACCCAGTACTTC
>TRBV7-6|TRBJ2-7|-|-
CASSRRGGGNYNEQYF
TGTGCCAGCAGCCGACGAGGGGGCGGGAACTACAATGAGCAGTACTTC
>TRBV5-6|TRBJ1-5|many|TRBD1
CASSKTGTYQPQHF
TGTGCCAGCAGCAAGACAGGGACTTATCAGCCCCAGCATTTT
>TRBV10-3|TRBJ2-1|-|TRBD2
CAISDPTSGGAHEQFF
TGTGCCATCAGTGACCCTACTAGCGGGGGGGCCCATGAGCAGTTCTTC
>TRBV30|TRBJ2-2|-|-
CASNPGTSDTGELFF
TGTGCCTCAAACCCCGGGACTTCCGACACCGGGGAGCTGTTTTTT
>TRBV5-1|TRBJ1-2|-|TRBD1
CASSLGQGAHGYTF
TGCGCCAGCAGCCTCGGACAGGGGGCCCATGGCTACACCTTC
>TRBV3-1|TRBJ2-1|few|TRBD2
CASSLDLGTSYNEQFF
TGTGCCAGCAGCCTAGATCTCGGGACTAGCTACAATGAGCAGTTCTTC
>TRBV10-3|TRBJ2-5|-|-
CAISEGGAYNEQYF
TGTGCCATCAGTGAAGGGGGAGCCTACAATGAGCAGTACTTC
>TRBV4-2|TRBJ2-6|-|-
CASSQDRTSGTGANVLTF
TGTGCCAGCAGCCAGGACCGGACTTCGGGTACTGGGGCCAACGTCCTGACTTTC
>TRBV7-9|TRBJ1-5|-|TRBD1
CASSYDREGNQPQHF
TGTGCCAGCAGTTACGACAGGGAGGGCAATCAGCCCCAGCATTTT
>TRBV24-1|TRBJ2-5|many|-
CATSDYVLGSGETQYF
TGTGCCACCAGTGATTATGTATTAGGTTCGGGGGAGACCCAGTACTTC
>TRBV27|TRBJ2-7|many|-
CASSSLGAAGYEQYF
TGTGCCAGCAGTTCGCTCGGGGCAGCGGGTTACGAGCAGTACTTC
>TRBV20-1|TRBJ1-2|once|TRBD1
CSARALYRGDGYTF
TGCAGTGCTAGAGCACTTTACAGGGGGGATGGCTACACCTTC
>TRBV3-1|TRBJ2-3|-|-
CASSQSRKADTQYF
TGTGCCAGCAGCCAATCACGAAAAGCAGATACGCAGTATTTT
>TRBV29-1|TRBJ2-1|many|-
CSVEVSRILASEQFF
TGCAGCGTTGAAGTAAGTCGTATTCTAGCTAGCGAGCAGTTCTTC
>TRBV27|TRBJ1-4|-|-
CASSSWDPLQKLFF
TGTGCCAGCAGCTCGTGGGACCCGCTACAAAAACTGTTTTTT
>TRBV29-1|TRBJ2-7|few|TRBD1
CSGGTGDYEQYF
TGCAGCGGGGGGACAGGGGACTACGAGCAGTACTTC
>TRBV7-2|TRBJ1-5|few|-
CASSSDRGNQPQHF
TGTGCCAGCAGCTCCGACCGAGGCAATCAGCCCCAGCATTTT
>TRBV7-2|TRBJ1-2|-|-
CASSLMIYGYTF
TGTGCCAGCAGCTTAATGATTTATGGCTACACCTTC
>TRBV4-1|TRBJ2-3|-|TRBD2
CASSHLGLSTDTQYF
TGCGCCAGCAGCCATCTGGGACTATCAACAGATACGCAGTATTTT
>TRBV5-1|TRBJ1-1|few|-
CASSPQVLSTEAFF
TGCGCCAGCAGCCCCCAGGTTTTATCCACTGAAGCTTTCTTT
>TRBV7-9|TRBJ2-1|once|-
CASSVVVVNEQFF
TGTGCCAGCAGCGTGGTAGTCGTGAATGAGCAGTTCTTC
>TRBV20-1|TRBJ2-7|many|-
CSAYYRYEQYF
TGCAGTGCTTATTACCGCTACGAGCAGTACTTC
>TRBV6-5|TRBJ2-1|many|TRBD1
CASSDRGYNEQFF
TGTGCCAGCAGTGACAGGGGCTACAATGAGCAGTTCTTC
>TRBV9|TRBJ1-1|many|-
CASSVESEGTEAFF
TGTGCCAGCAGCGTAGAGTCTGAGGGGACTGAAGCTTTCTTT
>TRBV4-2|TRBJ2-7|-|-
CASSQNQGSSHEQYF
TGTGCCAGCAGCCAAAATCAGGGAAGTAGTCACGAGCAGTACTTC
>TRBV29-1|TRBJ1-1|-|-
CSVVNTEAFF
TGCAGCGTGGTTAACACTGAAGCTTTCTTT
>TRBV6-1|TRBJ2-7|once|TRBD2
CASSDPGLANNEQYF
TGTGCCAGCAGTGACCCGGGACTAGCCAACAATGAGCAGTACTTC
>TRBV27|TRBJ2-3|once|TRBD2
CASSRGTSGTDTQYF
TGTGCCAGCAGTCGGGGGACTAGCGGCACAGATACGCAGTATTTT
>TRBV27|TRBJ1-6|-|TRBD1
CASSLGTVLHF
TGTGCCAGCAGTTTGGGGACAGTGCTCCACTTT
>TRBV30|TRBJ1-2|-|-
CAWRKGGYTF
TGTGCCTGGAGAAAGGGTGGCTACACCTTC
>TRBV7-8|TRBJ2-3|-|-
CASSSWASAIDTQYF
TGTGCCAGCAGCTCTTGGGCTAGCGCGATAGATACGCAGTATTTT
>TRBV5-1|TRBJ2-7|-|TRBD1
CTSKNRDRPSYEQYF
TGCACCAGCAAGAACCGGGACAGACCCTCCTACGAGCAGTACTTC
>TRBV7-9|TRBJ1-2|-|-
CASSLVSGAGGYGYTF
TGTGCCAGCAGCTTAGTGTCCGGGGCAGGTGGCTATGGCTACACCTTC
>TRBV28|TRBJ2-2|-|-
CAGRESGSQGELFF
TGTGCCGGCAGGGAATCAGGTTCTCAGGGGGAGCTGTTTTTT
>TRBV28|TRBJ2-1|once|-
CATLGGSENEQFF
TGTGCCACCCTCGGTGGGAGCGAGAATGAGCAGTTCTTC
>TRBV5-1|TRBJ2-7|-|-
CVSSLPSSSYEQYF
TGCGTCAGCAGCTTGCCCTCTAGCTCCTACGAGCAGTACTTC
>TRBV6-6|TRBJ2-1|-|TRBD1
CASIPGQGALDEQFF
TGTGCCAGCATCCCCGGACAGGGTGCTCTCGATGAGCAGTTCTTC
>TRBV10-3|TRBJ2-3|-|-
CAISVRDSTDTQYF
TGTGCCATCAGTGTTCGGGATAGCACAGATACGCAGTATTTT
>TRBV27|TRBJ2-1|-|TRBD1
CASSPQGQTPYNEQFF
TGTGCCAGCAGCCCACAGGGACAGACCCCTTACAATGAGCAGTTCTTC
>TRBV4-3|TRBJ2-1|-|-
CASSPGQFYNEQFF
TGCGCCAGCAGCCCCGGACAGTTCTACAATGAGCAGTTCTTC
>TRBV6-1|TRBJ1-2|-|-
CASSPTVNYVYTF
TGTGCCAGCAGTCCGACGGTTAACTATGTCTACACCTTC
>TRBV9|TRBJ2-5|once|TRBD2
CASSAGTSGIQETQYF
TGTGCCAGCAGCGCCGGGACTAGCGGGATTCAAGAGACCCAGTACTTC
>TRBV20-1|TRBJ1-5|-|-
CSAHSPTGLDQPQHF
TGCAGTGCTCATAGTCCGACAGGTCTGGATCAGCCCCAGCATTTT
>TRBV28|TRBJ1-2|many|-
CASSLIMGTNYGYTF
TGTGCCAGCAGTTTAATAATGGGAACTAACTATGGCTACACCTTC